This TCR beta chain was sequenced for a study of technical replicates of blood from a handful of donors (dated by TCRdb to 2016 to 2017). CDR1 ENHRY and CDR2 SYGVKD were looked up in the germline V gene. V lost 5 bases and J lost 7 bases, and the count of bases not matched to a germline gene is 7. Its CDR3 holds 16 amino acids, cysteine through phenylalanine. Just CDR3 DNA is preserved here, 48 bases in frame from base 1. This clone was counted a few times. Its antigen remains undetermined. Base qualities were left out, and no much larger clone turns up one base away. Library preparation employed the immunoSEQ multiplex PCR assay. The table was pulled from immuneACCESS by TCRdb, which kept in-frame rearrangements only. Such tables lose some clones; where checked, under half of the loss comes from unresolved V genes, and the rest has no known cause. Present in this sample are about 69,000 clones, 75% to 90% of which were seen just once. Clones ranked in the top ten supply 4% to 5% of the sample.

The sequence came from a human donor in good health. Some clones in this sample may be carry-over from other donors' samples. What was sequenced was PBMCs. The chain is encoded by TRBV10-3 joined to TRBJ2-2, and 13 junctional nucleotides match TRBD2. The CDR3 here reads CAISSGTSGTSGELFF. In nucleotides, the sequence is TGTGCCATCAGTTCCGGGACTAGCGGGACGAGCGGGGAGCTGTTTTTT.